These 13 T cell receptor beta chains originate from one sample sequenced in a study of beta chain features in type 1 diabetes. The study, taken as a whole, reports: TCRB CDR3 length was moderately but significantly reduced in all four CD4+ subsets of Type 1 diabetes patients.

Which antigens these TCRs recognize remains unknown. Expressed TCRB transcripts got sequenced, as all isolated RNA was reverse transcribed. The repertoire was sequenced with immunoSEQ multiplex PCR; TCRdb's copy has only in-frame clones and lacks some. The data contain fewer than 350,000 clones, about 15% of them seen just once; the ten biggest clones take up less than 0.02%. The sequenced material came from naive CD4+ T cells from blood. These receptors all come from a man between 18 and 35 years old with type 1 diabetes.

This clone has a handful of counts. This chain links TRBV7-2 with TRBJ1-5, with a weak D call TRBD1 (5 bases). The germline V gene has CDR1 SGHTA and CDR2 FQGNSA. The V gene lost 1 base and the J gene lost 7 bases, with 14 bases spanning the gap. The CDR3 covers 15 residues. The CDR3 sequence: CASSLGSGMSQPQHF. DNA of the CDR3: TGTGCCAGCAGCTTAGGTTCAGGGATGAGCCAGCCCCAGCATTTT.

This clone came up a few times. The chain is built from TRBV6-1 and TRBJ2-3, with TRBD2 as a possible D gene (6 bases). V was shortened by 2 bases and J by 0 bases, with 9 bases between the two germline ends. CDR1 is MNHNS, CDR2 SASEGT, per germline. This CDR3 spans 15 amino acids. The CDR3: CASSERSGSTDTQYF. In nucleotides, the CDR3 is TGTGCCAGCAGTGAAAGGAGCGGGAGCACAGATACGCAGTATTTT.

This clone was counted a few times. V and J are TRBV15 and TRBJ2-7, with 11 positions matching TRBD2. V shed 1 base and J 4 bases; nucleotides not matched to a gene: 6. CDR1 is LNHNV, CDR2 YYDKDF, per germline (reference sequence). CDR3 length: 16 amino acids. Here the CDR3 DNA reads TGTGCCACCAGCAGAGGGGGGACTAGCGGATCATACGAGCAGTACTTC. Its translation: CATSRGGTSGSYEQYF.

The chain couples TRBV19 to TRBJ2-2; D possibly corresponds to TRBD1 (6 bases). This CDR3 is 14 amino acids long. V was shortened by 6 bases and J by 1 base, with 9 bases between the two germline ends. Germline CDR1 is LNHDA and CDR2 is SQIVND (reference sequence). This chain's CDR3 is CASRLGGNTGELFF. The CDR3 DNA reads TGTGCCAGTAGGCTAGGGGGGAACACCGGGGAGCTGTTTTTT.

The chain links TRBV5-1 to TRBJ2-4; D uncertain. Germline V gene lookup returns CDR1 SGHRS and CDR2 YFSETQ. V dropped 1 base and J dropped 0 bases, with 5 bases sitting between them. The CDR3 has 14 residues. As DNA, the CDR3 is TGCGCCAGCAGCTTGACAGTAGCCAAAAACATTCAGTACTTC. This codes for CASSLTVAKNIQYF.

The chain links TRBV2 to TRBJ2-5, with no clear D. Germline lookup yields CDR1 SNHLY and CDR2 FYNNEI. The ends were cut back, 1 base at V and 7 bases at J, with 7 bases in the middle. The CDR3 sequence is 12 residues long. Written as DNA, the CDR3 is TGTGCCAGCAGTGAAGGGTCGCGGACCCAGTACTTC. This translates into CASSEGSRTQYF.

This clone has only one observation. This rearrangement joins TRBV18 to TRBJ2-5; 12 nucleotides line up with TRBD1. The CDR3 totals 17 residues. V lost 2 bases to trimming and J lost 5 bases; unmatched junction nucleotides: 9. Germline-derived CDR1 and CDR2 are KGHSH and LQKENI. CDR3 sequence reads: CASSPRDRGLEVETQYF. CDR3 nucleotide sequence: TGTGCCAGCTCACCAAGGGACAGGGGGCTAGAGGTTGAGACCCAGTACTTC. The complete variable domain, with remaining parts taken from reference TRBV18 and TRBJ2-5, reads NAGVMQNPRHLVRRRGQEARLRCSPMKGHSHVYWYRQLPEEGLKFMVYLQKENIIDESGMPKERFSAEFPKEGPSILRIQQVVRGDSAAYFCASSPRDRGLEVETQYFGPGTRLLVL.

The rearrangement joins TRBV18 to TRBJ2-1; the match to TRBD2 covers 15 bases. V shed 3 bases and J 9 bases; nucleotides not matched to a gene: 3. The CDR3 extends over 15 amino acids. Germline V gives CDR1 KGHSH, CDR2 LQKENI. The CDR3 loop reads CASSPGLAGGSEQFF. CDR3 nucleotides: TGTGCCAGCTCACCCGGACTAGCGGGAGGGAGTGAGCAGTTCTTC.

The chain links TRBV28 to TRBJ2-3; 7 bases line up with TRBD2. After removal of 2 bases from V and 4 bases from J, the junction contained 12 bases not matched to a gene. Per germline, CDR1 MDHEN and CDR2 SYDVKM. The length of the CDR3 is 17 residues. As DNA, the CDR3 is TGTGCCAGCAGTTTAGGAGGTCGCGGGAGACTCTCAGATACGCAGTATTTT. As protein: CASSLGGRGRLSDTQYF.

In this sample, this clone turned up a few times. The rearrangement links TRBV6-5 to TRBJ1-1; D not certain. V was trimmed by 2 bases and J by 0 bases, leaving 10 bases between them. Looked up from germline, CDR1 is MNHEY and CDR2 is SVGAGI. The CDR3 extends over 15 amino acids. The CDR3 sequence: CASSYTGLMNTEAFF. CDR3 DNA: TGTGCCAGCAGTTACACTGGACTGATGAACACTGAAGCTTTCTTT.

The chain couples TRBV19 to TRBJ2-5, with 8 bases aligning to TRBD1. With V trimmed by 7 bases and J by 5 bases, 18 bases remained unmatched. The CDR3 runs 17 residues. The germline gives CDR1 LNHDA, CDR2 SQIVND (reference sequence). CDR3 sequence: CASTPGQGAGVKETQYF. The CDR3 DNA reads as TGTGCCAGTACCCCCGGCCAGGGGGCTGGGGTGAAGGAGACCCAGTACTTC.

The J gene is TRBJ2-7, the V gene TRBV7-9; TRBD2 agrees at 7 bases. V dropped 4 bases and J dropped 4; count of bases not matched to a gene: 13. The CDR3 length is 16 residues. CDR1 and CDR2 from the germline V gene are SEHNR and FQNEAQ (reference sequence). CDR3 DNA sequence: TGTGCCAGCAGCTCCCTTGCTAGCGGATATCATTACGAGCAGTACTTC. Protein sequence: CASSSLASGYHYEQYF.

This clone was counted between two and nine times. The rearrangement links TRBV30 to TRBJ2-5, with D tentatively TRBD2 (6 bases). The V and J ends lost 5 bases and 2 bases respectively, with 12 bases between them. Germline loops: CDR1 GTSNPN, CDR2 SVGIG (reference sequence). This CDR3 has 13 amino acids. CDR3 protein: CAWGRGTQETQYF. CDR3 DNA: TGTGCCTGGGGGCGGGGAACACAAGAGACCCAGTACTTC.